This is a list of T cell receptor beta chains from one sample in a study of cytomegalovirus exposure and HLA in healthy donors. TCRdb keeps only in-frame clones here, not all; method: immunoSEQ multiplex PCR. The table lists around 250,000 clones, around 90% of them singletons. Sequenced sample: PBMCs. These receptor sequences come from a girl aged 2 to 10 in good health and CMV-seronegative. CDR3s include the opening cysteine and the closing phenylalanine or tryptophan. The D gene is left open where the match is weak. Clone sizes are given selectively: once, few, many, or a class where the clone is expanded.

v_gene,abundance,j_gene,d_gene,CDR3aa,CDR3nt
TRBV6-6,-,TRBJ2-4,-,CASSPPGFKNIQYF,TGTGCCAGCAGCCCGCCGGGGTTCAAAAACATTCAGTACTTC
TRBV7-3,-,TRBJ2-1,-,CASSVYPSSYNEQFF,TGTGCCAGCAGCGTCTACCCTAGCTCCTACAATGAGCAGTTCTTC
TRBV2,-,TRBJ2-7,-,CASSTGTYEQYF,TGTGCCAGCAGTACGGGAACCTACGAGCAGTACTTC
TRBV9,-,TRBJ2-1,TRBD2,CASSVEGVASGGTGVNEQFF,TGTGCCAGCAGCGTAGAGGGGGTGGCTAGCGGGGGGACTGGTGTCAATGAGCAGTTCTTC
TRBV9,-,TRBJ2-5,-,CASSVAPARETQYF,TGTGCCAGCAGCGTAGCCCCCGCGCGCGAGACCCAGTACTTC
TRBV5-1,-,TRBJ2-2,TRBD2,CASNRREYTGELFF,TGCGCCAGCAACCGGCGGGAGTACACCGGGGAGCTGTTTTTT
TRBV7-2,-,TRBJ1-2,-,CASSLVGVGYTF,TGTGCCAGCAGCTTAGTAGGGGTAGGCTACACCTTC
TRBV9,few,TRBJ2-2,-,CASSVTGTPNTGELFF,TGTGCCAGCAGCGTAACCGGGACACCGAACACCGGGGAGCTGTTTTTT
TRBV6-6,-,TRBJ2-7,TRBD2,CASSDLAGPPREQYF,TGTGCCAGCAGTGACCTAGCGGGCCCCCCCCGCGAGCAGTACTTC
TRBV5-1,-,TRBJ2-7,-,CASSTETPAGEQYF,TGCGCCAGCAGCACCGAGACACCGGCAGGAGAGCAGTACTTC